Listed here are 32 T cell receptor beta chains from one sample, sequenced in a study of breast tumors, draining lymph nodes, adjacent tissues. TCRdb itself ran the multiplex PCR reads through MiXCR, one entry per CDR3 protein. The table lists more than 15,000 distinct CDR3 sequences, approximately 42% of them singletons. Material: breast tumor tissue. All receptors derive from a female donor with breast cancer. Some clones in this sample may be carry-over from other donors' samples.

This clonotype was detected many times. Possible read error: a much larger clone is one base away. J is TRBJ2-7 and V is TRBV14, with D possibly being TRBD1 or TRBD2 (5 bases each). Germline V gene data show CDR1 as SGHDN and CDR2 as FVKESK. This CDR3 region has 14 residues. CDR3 sequence reads: CASSQGSGGYEQSF. The CDR3 DNA sequence: TGTGCCAGCAGCCAAGGGTCTGGGGGATACGAGCAGTCCTTC.

By share, this clonotype counts as medium-sized (0.01 to 0.1%). The rearrangement joins TRBV7-9 to TRBJ1-6; 7 bases agree with TRBD1. Germline V CDR1 and CDR2: SEHNR, FQNEAQ (reference sequence). The length of the CDR3 is 14 residues. J gave up 16 bases and V 5 bases, and 14 bases lay outside the gene matches. The CDR3 protein is CASSPGTASRTLHF. The CDR3 DNA sequence: TGTGCCAGCAGCCCTGGGACAGCTTCTCGGACGCTCCACTTT.

This clonotype was observed many times. J is TRBJ2-7 and V is TRBV2; perhaps D is TRBD1 or TRBD2 (5 bases each). This CDR3 spans 14 amino acids. Germline V gene lookup returns CDR1 SNHLY and CDR2 FYNNEI. Trimming pared 8 bases from V and 2 bases from J, leaving 16 bases between. The CDR3 reads CASAHRDHPYEQYF. CDR3 DNA: TGTGCCAGCGCCCACCGGGACCATCCCTACGAGCAGTACTTC.

There are many counts of this clonotype. The chain links TRBV4-2 to TRBJ2-1; perhaps TRBD2 as D (6 bases). The length of the CDR3 is 14 residues. The V end lost 2 bases, the J end lost 9 bases, and 14 bases lay between the germline ends. The germline V gene has CDR1 LGHNA and CDR2 YNFKEQ. The CDR3 here is CASSQQTSSAEQFF. CDR3 bases: TGTGCCAGCAGCCAACAAACTTCTAGCGCTGAGCAGTTCTTC.

V and J are TRBV6-2 or TRBV6-3 and TRBJ1-5, with 7 positions matching TRBD1. The length of the CDR3 is 15 residues. CDR1 is MNHEY and CDR2 is SVGEGT in the germline V gene. Losses at the gene ends were 4 bases for V and 4 bases for J; bases not matched to a gene: 7. The CDR3 DNA sequence: TGTGCCAGCAGTTCCGCCGGGACAGTTAATCAGCCCCAGCATTTT. This encodes CASSSAGTVNQPQHF.

V and J are TRBV20-1 and TRBJ1-3, with TRBD1 as a possible D gene (5 bases). Trimming stripped 0 bases from V and 2 bases from J, with 11 bases between. The CDR3 is 15 residues long. The germline V gene encodes CDR1 DFQATT and CDR2 SNEGSKA (reference sequence). CDR3 region: CSARDFGDAGNTIYF. The CDR3 DNA reads TGCAGTGCTAGAGATTTCGGGGACGCTGGAAACACCATATATTTT.

The sample holds many counts of this clonotype. A clone one base away is much larger, so this may be a read error. The genes are TRBV24-1 and TRBJ2-7; 9 positions agree with TRBD2. The CDR3 sequence is 13 residues long. CDR1 is KGHDR and CDR2 is SFDVKD in the germline V gene. The CDR3 bases are TGTGCCACCGCGCTAGCGGGGTCCTGCGAGCAGTACTTC. It specifies CATALAGSCEQYF.

This clonotype was seen repeatedly, ten times or more. The rearrangement uses TRBV4-3 and TRBJ1-3; D uncertain. Germline V gene sequence: CDR1 LGHNA, CDR2 YSLEER. The CDR3 runs to 13 residues. V dropped 1 base and J dropped 6 bases, with 7 bases sitting between them. The CDR3 is CASSQGRLNTIYF. The CDR3 DNA reads TGCGCCAGCAGCCAAGGGCGGTTAAACACCATATATTTT.

Only a few counts were recorded for this clonotype. The chain is built from TRBV20-1 and TRBJ2-1; D gene uncertain. The CDR3 runs 13 residues. V was clipped by 3 bases and J by 3 bases, with 9 bases between them. Per germline, CDR1 DFQATT and CDR2 SNEGSKA (reference sequence). The CDR3 DNA is TGCAGTGCTAGCCTAGGTGGCTACAATGAGCAGTTCTTC. It yields the protein CSASLGGYNEQFF.

This clonotype has only a few counts. A much larger clonotype is one base distant, so this may be a read error. This chain uses TRBV9 with TRBJ2-1; TRBD2 matches at 8 bases. Germline-derived CDR1 and CDR2 are SGDLS and YYNGEE. V shed 7 bases, J shed 5 bases, and the junction held 8 bases outside the gene matches. The CDR3 is 14 amino acids. The CDR3 is CASGGEAGDNEQFF. The DNA of the CDR3 is TGTGCCAGCGGAGGGGAAGCGGGAGACAATGAGCAGTTCTTC.

The chain carries TRBV25-1 and TRBJ2-1; TRBD2 matches 14 bases. The ends lost 3 bases at V and 13 bases at J; junction bases unmatched: 8. The V gene's germline CDR1 is MGHDK and CDR2 SYGVNS. The CDR3 has 15 amino acids. The CDR3 loop is CASSEPTSGRAIQFF. The CDR3 region has the DNA TGTGCCAGCAGTGAGCCGACTAGCGGGAGGGCCATTCAGTTCTTC.

This clonotype appeared a single time. This rearrangement joins TRBV20-1 to TRBJ1-5; maybe TRBD1 (6 bases). V was cut by 6 bases and J by 5 bases, with 17 bases left in between. Germline lookup yields CDR1 DFQATT and CDR2 SNEGSKA (reference sequence). The CDR3 runs 14 residues. The CDR3 loop is CSATTQGGDQPQHF. CDR3 coding DNA: TGCAGTGCGACTACACAGGGCGGTGATCAGCCCCAGCATTTT.

The chain joins TRBV9 to TRBJ2-7; D is perhaps TRBD1 (5 bases). The germline CDR1 and CDR2 sequences are SGDLS and YYNGEE. The CDR3 length is 15 residues. Trimming stripped 3 bases from V and 1 base from J, with 14 bases between. The CDR3 coding sequence is TGTGCCAGCAGCGAGACAGCGTCTTTTTCCTACGAGCAGTACTTC. Translating it yields CASSETASFSYEQYF. Using reference TRBV9 and TRBJ2-7 for the parts outside the CDR3, the full variable domain is DSGVTQTPKHLITATGQRVTLRCSPRSGDLSVYWYQQSLDQGLQFLIQYYNGEERAKGNILERFSAQQFPDLHSELNLSSLELGDSALYFCASSETASFSYEQYFGPGTRLTVT.

The DNA of the CDR3 is TGTGCCAGCAGCGGGGGGACTACCGGCACAGATACGCAGTATTTT. As protein: CASSGGTTGTDTQYF. This chain joins TRBV9 and TRBJ2-3; 7 bases match TRBD2. Losses at the gene ends were 3 bases for V and 1 base for J; bases not matched to a gene: 5. Germline-derived CDR1 and CDR2 are SGDLS and YYNGEE. The CDR3 totals 15 residues. The entire variable domain, with the rest obtained from reference TRBV9 and TRBJ2-3, is as follows: DSGVTQTPKHLITATGQRVTLRCSPRSGDLSVYWYQQSLDQGLQFLIQYYNGEERAKGNILERFSAQQFPDLHSELNLSSLELGDSALYFCASSGGTTGTDTQYFGPGTRLTVL.

The chain is built from TRBV7-9 and TRBJ1-4, with unresolved D. The CDR3 sequence is 12 residues long. V was clipped by 1 base and J by 8 bases, with 5 bases between them. CDR1 and CDR2 from the germline V gene are SEHNR and FQNEAQ (reference sequence). CDR3 loop: CASSLGREKLFF. As DNA, the CDR3 is TGTGCCAGCAGCTTAGGGCGGGAAAAACTGTTTTTT.

This clonotype was picked up a small number of times. A read error may explain this, as a much larger clone is one base away. The rearrangement uses TRBV5-6 and TRBJ2-1; D gene ambiguous. Trimming left V 1 base short and J 9 bases short, with 8 bases between. The germline V gene encodes CDR1 SGHDT and CDR2 YYEEEE. This CDR3 has 12 residues. The CDR3 DNA reads as TGTGCCAGCAGCTTGTCCCTTACTGAGCAGTTCTTC. Protein: CASSLSLTEQFF.

V and J are TRBV9 and TRBJ1-5; 10 bases line up with TRBD1. The germline CDR1 and CDR2 sequences are SGDLS and YYNGEE. Losses at the gene ends were 4 bases for V and 5 bases for J; bases not matched to a gene: 3. The CDR3 is 14 amino acids. The CDR3 loop reads CASSRQGADQPQHF. CDR3 in DNA: TGTGCCAGCAGCCGACAGGGGGCTGATCAGCCCCAGCATTTT.

Concerning this clonotype itself: The conserved final phenylalanine or tryptophan is absent from the CDR3, which likely points to a read error. The DNA is left out, because the CDR3 cannot be placed on it with certainty; the CDR3 is given as TCRdb lists it. The chain carries TRBV11-3 and TRBJ2-1; the table's D call of TRBD1 was not tested on the DNA. Germline CDR1 and CDR2: SGHNT and YENEEA. The CDR3 has 18 amino acids, counting both end residues. This CDR3 reads CASSLDWTGDNYGYTFGS.

V and J are TRBV5-1 and TRBJ2-7; TRBD1 is a possible D gene (6 bases). Germline assignment: CDR1 SGHRS and CDR2 YFSETQ. The CDR3 is made up of 13 amino acids. The ends were cut back, 4 bases at V and 6 bases at J, with 14 bases in the middle. CDR3 residues: CASSPLRGGEQYF. CDR3 in DNA: TGCGCCAGCAGCCCCCTCAGGGGTGGCGAGCAGTACTTC.

CDR3 sequence: CASSTQTGGVGNEQFF. DNA for the CDR3: TGTGCCAGTAGTACCCAGACTGGAGGCGTAGGCAATGAGCAGTTCTTC. The chain employs TRBV19 and TRBJ2-1; perhaps TRBD2 as D (5 bases). The CDR3 extends over 16 amino acids. Germline lookup yields CDR1 LNHDA and CDR2 SQIVND (reference sequence). The V gene lost 4 bases and the J gene lost 6 bases, with 19 bases spanning the gap.

This clonotype was detected ten times or more. The chain employs TRBV9 and TRBJ2-1; D remains unclear. The germline CDR1 and CDR2 sequences are SGDLS and YYNGEE. V shed 4 bases and J shed 4 bases, with 6 bases lying between them. The CDR3 length is 12 residues. CDR3 nucleotides: TGTGCCAGCAGCCAGACGTACAATGAGCAGTTCTTC. Translated: CASSQTYNEQFF.

In regard to this clonotype: Lacking the conserved final phenylalanine or tryptophan, this CDR3 likely reflects a read error. The chain combines TRBV29-1 with TRBJ2-3, with 14 bases lining up with TRBD2. Unmatched junction bases numbered 9, after V lost 7 bases and J lost 9 bases. The CDR3 loop spans 14 amino acids. Germline V gene data show CDR1 as SQVTM and CDR2 as ANQGSEA. CDR3 in amino acids: CSGRLAGGADTQYS. In nucleotides, the CDR3 is TGCAGCGGACGACTAGCGGGAGGGGCTGACACGCAGTATTCT.

Comment on this clonotype: Because the CDR3 is missing its conserved closing phenylalanine or tryptophan, this is likely a read error. CDR3 DNA sequence: TGTGCCAGCAGTGATGGGATAGCGGGGCAGGAAGAGACCCAGTACCTC. It translates to CASSDGIAGQEETQYL. The rearrangement links TRBV2 to TRBJ2-5; 8 bases are shared with TRBD2. CDR1 and CDR2 from the germline V gene are SNHLY and FYNNEI. The CDR3 covers 16 residues. The V and J ends lost 3 bases and 3 bases, in that order; junction bases with no gene match: 9.

This sequence joins TRBV6-2 or TRBV6-3 and TRBJ1-6; TRBD1 agrees at 8 bases. The CDR3 is made up of 16 amino acids. Unmatched junction bases numbered 7, after V lost 4 bases and J lost 5 bases. The V gene's germline CDR1 is MNHEY and CDR2 SVGEGT. The CDR3 DNA sequence: TGTGCCAGCAGTTCGGGACAGGCCAGGCATAATTCACCCCTCCACTTT. Its translation: CASSSGQARHNSPLHF.

This clonotype was recorded many times. The rearrangement uses TRBV5-6 and TRBJ1-5; 8 bases map to TRBD1. The CDR3 has 15 residues. Per germline, CDR1 SGHDT and CDR2 YYEEEE. J was trimmed by 2 bases and V by 4 bases; bases with no gene match: 5. The CDR3 is CASSTSGQGNQPQHF. DNA of the CDR3: TGTGCCAGCAGCACCTCGGGACAGGGCAATCAGCCCCAGCATTTT.

The sample holds one count of this clonotype. No conserved phenylalanine or tryptophan is present at the end of the CDR3, so a read error is the likely explanation. The V and J genes are TRBV20-1 and TRBJ2-5, with D tentatively TRBD2 (6 bases). CDR3 length equals 14 residues. Trimming removed 5 bases at V and 5 bases at J, with 18 bases between. Per the germline V gene, CDR1 is DFQATT and CDR2 is SNEGSKA (reference sequence). CDR3 in amino acids: CSAGVGSNRETQYS. The CDR3 DNA sequence: TGCAGTGCTGGAGTCGGGAGTAACCGGGAGACCCAGTACTCC.

This clonotype was observed a few times. The J gene is TRBJ2-7, the V gene TRBV7-3, with D uncertain. Between the trimmed V and J ends, which lost 1 base and 2 bases, there was a span of 6 bases. The germline CDR1 and CDR2 sequences are SGHTA and FQGTGA. There are 13 residues in the CDR3. The CDR3 DNA reads TGTGCCAGCAGCTTAAAGGCAGCCTACGAGCAGTACTTC. It is translated as CASSLKAAYEQYF.

This chain links TRBV5-1 with TRBJ1-2; weak D call: TRBD1 (6 bases). The germline V and J ends were trimmed by 4 bases and 4 bases, with 11 bases remaining between them. The CDR3 covers 13 residues. Germline V CDR1 and CDR2: SGHRS, YFSETQ. CDR3 sequence: CASSGGTSYGYTF. The DNA of the CDR3 is TGCGCCAGCAGCGGCGGGACATCCTATGGCTACACCTTC. Full variable domain (rest looked up from reference TRBV5-1 and TRBJ1-2): KAGVTQTPRYLIKTRGQQVTLSCSPISGHRSVSWYQQTPGQGLQFLFEYFSETQRNKGNFPGRFSGRQFSNSRSEMNVSTLELGDSALYLCASSGGTSYGYTFGSGTRLTVV.

At least ten counts were recorded for this clonotype. Written as DNA, the CDR3 is TGCGCCAGCACACTAGCGGGAGGGCTGTCTGAGCAGTTCTTC. Translated: CASTLAGGLSEQFF. The rearrangement uses TRBV5-1 and TRBJ2-1, with 13 bases that match TRBD2. Germline V gene lookup returns CDR1 SGHRS and CDR2 YFSETQ. The ends lost 6 bases at V and 9 bases at J; junction bases unmatched: 6. CDR3 size: 14 residues.

The chain combines TRBV7-9 with TRBJ1-3; 7 positions agree with TRBD1. The CDR3 runs to 19 residues. The germline gives CDR1 SEHNR, CDR2 FQNEAQ (reference sequence). V was pared by 3 bases and J by 5 bases, with 19 bases of the junction left unmatched. CDR3 amino acids: CASSLPPRRETGSRNTIYF. CDR3 nucleotides: TGTGCCAGCAGCTTGCCCCCCCGGAGGGAGACAGGGAGTAGAAACACCATATATTTT.

This clonotype was seen many times. The genes are TRBV5-6 and TRBJ1-4, with D tentatively TRBD1 (5 bases). Germline CDR1 reads SGHDT; CDR2 reads YYEEEE. Trimming stripped 0 bases from V and 7 bases from J, with 7 bases between. The CDR3 runs to 13 residues. The CDR3 region is CASSLDRTEKLFF. The CDR3, as DNA: TGTGCCAGCAGCTTGGACAGGACTGAAAAACTGTTTTTT.

In its sample, this clonotype was seen many times. The junction departs from germline at one end; a sequencing error may be responsible. The chain joins TRBV7-9 to TRBJ1-2; TRBD1 agrees at 10 bases. This CDR3 has 12 amino acids. CDR1 is SEHNR and CDR2 is FQNEAQ in the germline V gene (reference sequence). The CDR3 reads CASSLGDRGWIF. For the CDR3, the DNA is TGTGCCAGCAGCTTGGGGGACAGGGGCTGGATCTTC.